One and the same sample provided the 8 T cell receptor beta chains below, sequenced in a study of neurological immune-mediated disorders. Each CDR3 protein gets one entry after TCRdb re-called the 5' RACE reads with MiXCR. The table records tens of thousands of distinct CDR3 sequences, roughly 4% of them present only once. The sample comprised PBMCs. The receptors derive from a woman aged 60-75 years with multiple sclerosis.

This clonotype appeared a single time. The rearrangement joins TRBV20-1 to TRBJ1-1; perhaps TRBD1 as D (5 bases). The V end lost 3 bases, the J end lost 6 bases, and 14 bases lay between the germline ends. Germline-derived CDR1 and CDR2 are DFQATT and SNEGSKA (reference sequence). The CDR3 has 13 amino acids. This chain's CDR3 is CSASPGPSAEAFF. The CDR3 DNA follows: TGCAGTGCTAGCCCAGGGCCGAGCGCTGAAGCTTTCTTT.

This clonotype was counted a few times. The chain joins TRBV11-2 to TRBJ1-2; 7 bases are shared with TRBD1. This CDR3 is 13 amino acids long. Unmatched junction bases numbered 3, after V lost 1 base and J lost 7 bases. CDR1 is SGHAT, CDR2 FQNNGV, per germline. The CDR3: CASSLGQGVGYTF. The CDR3 coding sequence is TGTGCCAGCAGCTTAGGTCAGGGGGTTGGCTACACCTTC.

This clonotype was seen at least ten times. This chain uses TRBV10-3 with TRBJ1-6; maybe TRBD1 (6 bases). The CDR3 extends over 16 amino acids. CDR1 is ENHRY, CDR2 SYGVKD, per germline. V was trimmed by 8 bases and J by 0 bases, leaving 14 bases between them. CDR3 nucleotides: TGTGCCATCGGGGGTACAGGGAGCTCCTATAATTCACCCCTCCACTTT. This translates into CAIGGTGSSYNSPLHF.

This clonotype came up a few times. At one end the junction does not follow the germline gene, possibly because of a read error. The chain combines TRBV5-1 with TRBJ2-3; D perhaps matches TRBD2 (5 bases). This CDR3 contains 13 residues. CDR1 SGHRS and CDR2 YFSETQ come from the germline V gene. The CDR3 here is CANSLDEGDTQYF. CDR3 nucleotide sequence: TGCGCCAACAGCTTGGACGAGGGAGATACGCAGTATTTT.

The chain employs TRBV5-1 and TRBJ2-2; D is undetermined. The germline gives CDR1 SGHRS, CDR2 YFSETQ. This CDR3 contains 15 residues. V gave up 1 base and J gave up 0 bases, with 7 bases separating them. This CDR3 is CASSLSGSNTGELFF. The CDR3 region has the DNA TGCGCCAGCAGCTTGTCAGGTTCGAACACCGGGGAGCTGTTTTTT.

The J gene is TRBJ1-5, the V gene TRBV19; no clear D gene. V was trimmed by 0 bases and J by 4 bases, leaving 7 bases between them. This CDR3 region has 14 residues. Germline V lookup: CDR1 LNHDA, CDR2 SQIVND (reference sequence). CDR3 coding DNA: TGTGCCAGTAGTATAGACCTAACGAATCAGCCCCAGCATTTT. Amino acids: CASSIDLTNQPQHF.

This clonotype was seen many times. The chain carries TRBV3-1 and TRBJ2-7; D is possibly TRBD2 (5 bases). The V and J ends lost 6 bases and 4 bases respectively, with 16 bases between them. Looked up from germline, CDR1 is LGHDT and CDR2 is YNNKEL (reference sequence). The CDR3 covers 14 residues. This CDR3 reads CASRKGGGSYEQYF. The DNA for the CDR3 is TGTGCCAGCAGGAAAGGAGGCGGGTCGTACGAGCAGTACTTC.

This clonotype was seen at least ten times. V and J are TRBV29-1 and TRBJ2-2; TRBD1 might be the D (5 bases). Between the trimmed V and J ends, which lost 7 bases and 4 bases, there was a span of 10 bases. The V gene's germline CDR1 is SQVTM and CDR2 ANQGSEA. The CDR3 is made up of 12 amino acids. Here the CDR3 DNA reads TGCAGCGCGCAGACAGTCACCGGGGAGCTGTTTTTT. The encoded protein is CSAQTVTGELFF.